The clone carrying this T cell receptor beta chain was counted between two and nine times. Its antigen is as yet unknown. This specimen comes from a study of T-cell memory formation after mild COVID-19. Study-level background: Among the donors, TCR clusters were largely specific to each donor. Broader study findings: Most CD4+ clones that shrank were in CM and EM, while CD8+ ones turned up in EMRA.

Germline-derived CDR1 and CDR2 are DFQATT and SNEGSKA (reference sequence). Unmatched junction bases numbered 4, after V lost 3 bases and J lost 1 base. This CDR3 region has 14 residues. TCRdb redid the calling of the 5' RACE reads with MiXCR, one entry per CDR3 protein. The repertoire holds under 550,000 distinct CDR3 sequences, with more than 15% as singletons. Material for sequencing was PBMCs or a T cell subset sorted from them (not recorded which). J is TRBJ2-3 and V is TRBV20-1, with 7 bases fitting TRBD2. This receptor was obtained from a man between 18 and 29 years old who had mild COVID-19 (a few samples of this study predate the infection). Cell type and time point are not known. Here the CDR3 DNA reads TGCAGTGCTAGTAGGCTAGCGGGCACAGATACGCAGTATTTT. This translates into CSASRLAGTDTQYF.